This T cell receptor beta chain was sequenced in a study of T-cell reconstitution after alpha-beta-depleted transplantation in children. The study's findings and limits: T-cell counts and diversity at one year following transplant were attributed mainly to newly produced T cells.

About this clonotype: Its antigen is still unknown.

It was with unique molecular identifiers that the TCRbeta library was prepared. From the PCR reads, TCRdb called clonotypes with MiXCR, one entry per CDR3 protein. The sample yields some 130,000 distinct CDR3 sequences, roughly 9% seen once. This sequence originates from a girl under three years old who had a stem cell transplant for combined immunodeficiency, so the T cells may come from the graft donor. Sample: PBMCs, mostly from graft donor cells, taken 180 days after TCRalphabeta/CD19-depleted stem cell transplant.

The CDR3 coding sequence is TGTGCCAGCAGTCCTAGCGGAGCCAAAAACATTCAGTACTTC. It specifies CASSPSGAKNIQYF. The chain links TRBV7-9 to TRBJ2-4; 7 positions match TRBD2. The junction had 2 bases not matched to a gene; V was cut back by 6 bases and J by 0 bases. CDR3 length: 14 amino acids. Per the germline V gene, CDR1 is SEHNR and CDR2 is FQNEAQ (reference sequence).